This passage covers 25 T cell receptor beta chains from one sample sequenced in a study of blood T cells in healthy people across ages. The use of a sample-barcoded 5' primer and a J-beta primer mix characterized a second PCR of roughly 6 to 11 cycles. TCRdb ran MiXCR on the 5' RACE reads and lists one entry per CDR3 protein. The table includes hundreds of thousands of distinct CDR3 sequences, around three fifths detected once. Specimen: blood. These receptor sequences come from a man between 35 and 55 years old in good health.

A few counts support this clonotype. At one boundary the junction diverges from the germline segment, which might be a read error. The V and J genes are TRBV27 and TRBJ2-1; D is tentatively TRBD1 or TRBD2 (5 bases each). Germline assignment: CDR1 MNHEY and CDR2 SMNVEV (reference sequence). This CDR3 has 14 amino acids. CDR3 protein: CASSFLGAGNEQFF. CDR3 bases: TGTGCCAGTAGTTTTCTCGGGGCTGGGAATGAGCAGTTCTTC.

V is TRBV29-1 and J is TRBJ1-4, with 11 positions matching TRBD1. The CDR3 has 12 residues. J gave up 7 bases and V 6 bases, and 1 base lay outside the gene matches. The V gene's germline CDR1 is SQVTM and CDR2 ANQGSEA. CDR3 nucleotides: TGCAGCGTCGGGACAGGGGGTGAAAAACTGTTTTTT. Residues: CSVGTGGEKLFF. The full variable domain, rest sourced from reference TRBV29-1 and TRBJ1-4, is SAVISQKPSRDICQRGTSLTIQCQVDSQVTMMFWYRQQPGQSLTLIATANQGSEATYESGFVIDKFPISRPNLTFSTLTVSNMSPEDSSIYLCSVGTGGEKLFFGSGTQLSVL.

DNA for the CDR3: TGTGCCAGCAGCCCCCCTTTGGACAGGGGAAAAGATACGCAGTATTTT. The encoded protein is CASSPPLDRGKDTQYF. The rearrangement joins TRBV7-2 to TRBJ2-3, with 9 bases fitting TRBD1. Trimming cost V 5 bases and J 5 bases; bases outside gene matches: 11. CDR3 size: 16 residues. The V gene's germline CDR1 is SGHTA and CDR2 FQGNSA.

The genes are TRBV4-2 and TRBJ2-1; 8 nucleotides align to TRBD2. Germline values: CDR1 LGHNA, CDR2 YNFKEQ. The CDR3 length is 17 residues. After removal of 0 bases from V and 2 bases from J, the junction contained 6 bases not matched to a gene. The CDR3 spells CASSQDFSGGTYNEQFF. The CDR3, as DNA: TGTGCCAGCAGCCAAGATTTCAGCGGGGGTACCTACAATGAGCAGTTCTTC.

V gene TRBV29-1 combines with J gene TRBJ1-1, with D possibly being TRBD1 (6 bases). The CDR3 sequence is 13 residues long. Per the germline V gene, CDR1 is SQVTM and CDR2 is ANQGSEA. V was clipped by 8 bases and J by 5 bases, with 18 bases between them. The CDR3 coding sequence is TGCAGCTCCGGGGGCCGCTTCGGGACTGAAGCTTTCTTT. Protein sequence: CSSGGRFGTEAFF.

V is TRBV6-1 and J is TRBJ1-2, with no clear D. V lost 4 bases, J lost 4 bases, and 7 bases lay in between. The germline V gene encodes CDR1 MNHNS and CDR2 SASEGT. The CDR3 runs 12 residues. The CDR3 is CASSAQFYGYTF. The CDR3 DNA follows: TGTGCCAGCAGTGCCCAGTTCTATGGCTACACCTTC.

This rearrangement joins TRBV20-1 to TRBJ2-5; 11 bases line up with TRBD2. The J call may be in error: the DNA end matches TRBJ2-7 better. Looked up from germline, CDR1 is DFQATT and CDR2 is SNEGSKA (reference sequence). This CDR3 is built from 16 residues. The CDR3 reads CSARGGIAGGNYEQYF. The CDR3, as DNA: TGCAGTGCTAGAGGGGGAATAGCGGGGGGGAACTACGAGCAGTACTTC.

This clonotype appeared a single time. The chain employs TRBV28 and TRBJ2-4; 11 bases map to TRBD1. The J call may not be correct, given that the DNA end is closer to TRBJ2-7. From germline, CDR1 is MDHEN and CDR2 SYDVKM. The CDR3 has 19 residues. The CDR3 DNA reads TGTGCCAGCAACCCCCTCTCAACAATACCGGGACAGGGGGTCTACGAGCAGTACTTC. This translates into CASNPLSTIPGQGVYEQYF.

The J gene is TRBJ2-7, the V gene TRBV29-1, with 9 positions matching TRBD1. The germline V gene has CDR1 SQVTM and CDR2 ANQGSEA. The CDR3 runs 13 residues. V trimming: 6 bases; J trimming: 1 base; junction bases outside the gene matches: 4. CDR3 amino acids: CSVVGQGSYEQYF. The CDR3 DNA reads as TGCAGCGTGGTGGGACAGGGTTCCTACGAGCAGTACTTC.

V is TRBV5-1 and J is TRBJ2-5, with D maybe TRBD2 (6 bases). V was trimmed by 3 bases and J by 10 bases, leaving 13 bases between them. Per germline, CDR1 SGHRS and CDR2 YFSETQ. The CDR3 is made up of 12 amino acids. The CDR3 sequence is CASSWEMEGQYF. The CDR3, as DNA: TGCGCCAGCAGCTGGGAAATGGAGGGCCAGTACTTC.

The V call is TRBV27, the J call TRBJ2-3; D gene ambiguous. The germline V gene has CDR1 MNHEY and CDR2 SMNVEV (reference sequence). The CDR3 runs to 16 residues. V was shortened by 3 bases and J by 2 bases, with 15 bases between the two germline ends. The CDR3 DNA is TGTGCCAGCAGTTTTGGCACCGAAAATCCCACAGATACGCAGTATTTT. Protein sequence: CASSFGTENPTDTQYF.

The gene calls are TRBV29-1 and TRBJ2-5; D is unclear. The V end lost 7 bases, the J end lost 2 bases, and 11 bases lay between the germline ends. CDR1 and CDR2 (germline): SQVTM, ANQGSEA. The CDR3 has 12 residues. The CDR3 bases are TGCAGCGCCGAAACTTTTCAAGAGACCCAGTACTTC. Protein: CSAETFQETQYF.

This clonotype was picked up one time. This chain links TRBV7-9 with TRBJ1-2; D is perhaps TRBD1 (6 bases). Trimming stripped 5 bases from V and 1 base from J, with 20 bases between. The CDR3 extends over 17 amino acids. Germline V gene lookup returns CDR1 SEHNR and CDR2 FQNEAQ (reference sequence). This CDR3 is CASSLTAGGGHNYGYTF. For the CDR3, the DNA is TGTGCCAGCAGCCTCACGGCAGGAGGGGGACATAACTATGGCTACACCTTC.

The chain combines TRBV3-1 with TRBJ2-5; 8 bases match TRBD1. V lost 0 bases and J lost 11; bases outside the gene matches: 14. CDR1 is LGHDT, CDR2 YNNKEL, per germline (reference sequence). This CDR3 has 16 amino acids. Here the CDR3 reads CASSQDQGAPYNEQYF. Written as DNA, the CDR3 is TGTGCCAGCAGCCAAGATCAGGGGGCCCCCTACAATGAGCAGTACTTC.

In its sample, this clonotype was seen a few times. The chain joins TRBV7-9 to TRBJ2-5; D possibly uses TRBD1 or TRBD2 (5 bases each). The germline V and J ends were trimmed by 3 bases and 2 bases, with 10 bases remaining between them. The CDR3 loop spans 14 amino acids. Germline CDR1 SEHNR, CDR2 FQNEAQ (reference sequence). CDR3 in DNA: TGTGCCAGCAGCTTTGCGTGGGGGCAAGAGACCCAGTACTTC. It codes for CASSFAWGQETQYF.

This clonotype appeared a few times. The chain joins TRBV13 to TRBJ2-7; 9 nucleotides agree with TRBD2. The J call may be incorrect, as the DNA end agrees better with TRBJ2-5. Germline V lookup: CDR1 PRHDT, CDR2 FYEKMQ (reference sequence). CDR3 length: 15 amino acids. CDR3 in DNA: TGTGCCAGCAGCTTAGTTAGCGGGAGTGCAGAGACCCAGTACTTC. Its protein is CASSLVSGSAETQYF.

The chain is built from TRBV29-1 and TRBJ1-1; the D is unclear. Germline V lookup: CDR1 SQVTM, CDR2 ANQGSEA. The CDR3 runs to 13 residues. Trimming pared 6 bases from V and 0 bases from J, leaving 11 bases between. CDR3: CSVGSSMNTEAFF. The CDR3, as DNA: TGCAGCGTCGGAAGCAGTATGAACACTGAAGCTTTCTTT. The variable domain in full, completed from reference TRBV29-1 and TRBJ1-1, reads SAVISQKPSRDICQRGTSLTIQCQVDSQVTMMFWYRQQPGQSLTLIATANQGSEATYESGFVIDKFPISRPNLTFSTLTVSNMSPEDSSIYLCSVGSSMNTEAFFGQGTRLTVV.

CDR3 nucleotides: TGCAGTGCTAGTCAGGTTGGTCTATACGAGCAGTACTTC. Its translation: CSASQVGLYEQYF. The gene calls are TRBV20-1 and TRBJ2-5; no clear D. The better agreement between TRBJ2-7 and the DNA end casts doubt on the J call. CDR3 length: 13 amino acids. The germline CDR1 and CDR2 sequences are DFQATT and SNEGSKA (reference sequence).

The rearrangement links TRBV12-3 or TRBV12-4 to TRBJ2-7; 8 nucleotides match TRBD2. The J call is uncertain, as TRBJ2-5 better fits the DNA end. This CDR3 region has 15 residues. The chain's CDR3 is CASSGTGGASETQYF. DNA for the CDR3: TGTGCCAGCAGTGGTACCGGGGGGGCCTCGGAGACCCAGTACTTC.

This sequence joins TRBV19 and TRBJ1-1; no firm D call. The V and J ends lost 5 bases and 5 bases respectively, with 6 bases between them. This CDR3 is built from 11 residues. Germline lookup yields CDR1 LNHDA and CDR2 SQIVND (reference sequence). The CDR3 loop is CASSRWTEAFF. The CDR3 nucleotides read TGTGCCAGTAGTCGATGGACTGAAGCTTTCTTT.

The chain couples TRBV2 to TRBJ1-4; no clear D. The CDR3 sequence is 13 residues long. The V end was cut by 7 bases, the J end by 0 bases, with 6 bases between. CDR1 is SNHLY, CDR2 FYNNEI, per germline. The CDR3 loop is CASTRSTNEKLFF. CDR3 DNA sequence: TGTGCCAGCACAAGATCAACTAATGAAAAACTGTTTTTT.

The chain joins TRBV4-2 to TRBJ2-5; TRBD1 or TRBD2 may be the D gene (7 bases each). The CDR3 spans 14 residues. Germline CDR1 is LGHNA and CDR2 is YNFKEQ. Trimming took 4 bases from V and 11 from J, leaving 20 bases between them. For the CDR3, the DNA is TGTGCCAGCAGCCGAAACAGGGGAGGGGGTGAGCAGTACTTC. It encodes CASSRNRGGGEQYF.

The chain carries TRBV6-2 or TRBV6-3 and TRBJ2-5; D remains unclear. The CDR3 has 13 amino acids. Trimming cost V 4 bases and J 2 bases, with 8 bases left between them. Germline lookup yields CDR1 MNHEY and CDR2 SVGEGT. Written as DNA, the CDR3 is TGTGCCAGCAGTTGGCGGCCGCAAGAGACCCAGTACTTC. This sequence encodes CASSWRPQETQYF.

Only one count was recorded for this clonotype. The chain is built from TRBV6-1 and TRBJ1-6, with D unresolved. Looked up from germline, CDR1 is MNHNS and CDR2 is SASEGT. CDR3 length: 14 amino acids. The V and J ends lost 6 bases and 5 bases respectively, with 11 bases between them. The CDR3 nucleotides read TGTGCCAGCAGGGACCTTTCCAATAATTCACCCCTCCACTTT. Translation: CASRDLSNNSPLHF.

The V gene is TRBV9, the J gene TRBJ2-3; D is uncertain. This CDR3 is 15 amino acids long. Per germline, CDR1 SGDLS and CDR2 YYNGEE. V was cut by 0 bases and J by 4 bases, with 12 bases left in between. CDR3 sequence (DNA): TGTGCCAGCAGCGTAGAGGTCCAGTGGGCAGATACGCAGTATTTT. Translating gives CASSVEVQWADTQYF. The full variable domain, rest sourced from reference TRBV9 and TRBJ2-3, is DSGVTQTPKHLITATGQRVTLRCSPRSGDLSVYWYQQSLDQGLQFLIQYYNGEERAKGNILERFSAQQFPDLHSELNLSSLELGDSALYFCASSVEVQWADTQYFGPGTRLTVL.